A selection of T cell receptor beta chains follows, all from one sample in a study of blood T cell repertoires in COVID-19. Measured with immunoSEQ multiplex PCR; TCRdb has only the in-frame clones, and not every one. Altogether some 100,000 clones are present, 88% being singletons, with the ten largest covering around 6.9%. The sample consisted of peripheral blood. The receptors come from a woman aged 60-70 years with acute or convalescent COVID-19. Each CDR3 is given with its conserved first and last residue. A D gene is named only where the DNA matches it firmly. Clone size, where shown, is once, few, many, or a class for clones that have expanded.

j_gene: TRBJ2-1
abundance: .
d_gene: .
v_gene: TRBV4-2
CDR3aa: CASSQDGTPYNEQFF
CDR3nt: TGTGCCAGCAGCCAAGATGGGACACCCTACAATGAGCAGTTCTTC

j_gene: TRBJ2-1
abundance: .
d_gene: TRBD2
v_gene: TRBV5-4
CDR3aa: CASSLGVQREGEQFF
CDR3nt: TGTGCCAGCAGCTTGGGGGTCCAGCGGGAGGGCGAGCAGTTCTTC

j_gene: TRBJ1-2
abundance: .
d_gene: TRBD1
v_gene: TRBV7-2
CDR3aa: CASSFARQGAGYGYTF
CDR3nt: TGTGCCAGCAGCTTTGCCCGACAGGGGGCGGGCTATGGCTACACCTTC

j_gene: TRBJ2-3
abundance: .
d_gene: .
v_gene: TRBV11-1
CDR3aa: CASSLGQSSPTDTQYF
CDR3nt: TGTGCCAGCAGCTTAGGACAGAGCTCCCCCACAGATACGCAGTATTTT

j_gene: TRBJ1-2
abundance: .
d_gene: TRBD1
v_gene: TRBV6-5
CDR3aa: CASRTWTGGGYTF
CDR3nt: TGTGCCAGCAGAACATGGACAGGTGGCGGCTACACCTTC

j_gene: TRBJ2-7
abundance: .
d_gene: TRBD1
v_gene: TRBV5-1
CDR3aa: CASSLRTGTGYSYEQYF
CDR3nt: TGCGCCAGCAGCTTGCGGACGGGGACAGGGTACTCCTACGAGCAGTACTTC

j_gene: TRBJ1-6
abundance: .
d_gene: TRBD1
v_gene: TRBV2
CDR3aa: CASRSQGVSNSPLHF
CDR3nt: TGTGCCAGCAGATCACAGGGGGTCAGTAATTCACCCCTCCACTTT

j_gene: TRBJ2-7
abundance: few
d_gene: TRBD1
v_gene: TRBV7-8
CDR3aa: CASSLGTGAYEQYF
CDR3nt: TGTGCCAGCAGCTTAGGGACAGGGGCCTACGAGCAGTACTTC

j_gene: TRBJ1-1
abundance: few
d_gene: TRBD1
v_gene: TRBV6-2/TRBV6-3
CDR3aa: CASSSVRTGRNTEAFF
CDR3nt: TGTGCCAGCAGCTCCGTGAGGACAGGACGGAACACTGAAGCTTTCTTT

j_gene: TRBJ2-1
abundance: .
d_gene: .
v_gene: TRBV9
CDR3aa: CASSPTVNEQFF
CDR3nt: TGTGCCAGCAGCCCCACGGTGAATGAGCAGTTCTTC

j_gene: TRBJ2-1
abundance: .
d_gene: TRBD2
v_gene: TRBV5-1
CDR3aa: CASSRTEAGPWFF
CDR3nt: TGCGCCAGCAGCCGAACGGAAGCGGGGCCCTGGTTCTTC

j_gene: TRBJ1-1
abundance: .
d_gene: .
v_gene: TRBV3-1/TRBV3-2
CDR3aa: CASSLTEMNTEAFF
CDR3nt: TGTGCCAGCAGCCTTACAGAGATGAACACTGAAGCTTTCTTT

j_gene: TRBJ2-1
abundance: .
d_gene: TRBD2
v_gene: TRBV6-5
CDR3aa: CASSYLPTSGRAEQFF
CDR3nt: TGTGCCAGCAGTTACCTCCCGACTAGCGGGAGGGCTGAGCAGTTCTTC

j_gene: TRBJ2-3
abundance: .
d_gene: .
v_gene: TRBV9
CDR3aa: CASSVFQGSTDTQYF
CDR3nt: TGTGCCAGCAGCGTATTTCAGGGGAGCACAGATACGCAGTATTTT

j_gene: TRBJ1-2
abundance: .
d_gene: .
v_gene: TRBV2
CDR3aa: CASIRELGWVYYGYTF
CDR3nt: TGTGCCAGCATTCGGGAGCTGGGATGGGTTTACTATGGCTACACCTTC

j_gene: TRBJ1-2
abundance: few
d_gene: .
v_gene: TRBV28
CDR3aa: CASSLAGGGYTF
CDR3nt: TGTGCCAGCAGTTTAGCAGGCGGGGGCTACACCTTC

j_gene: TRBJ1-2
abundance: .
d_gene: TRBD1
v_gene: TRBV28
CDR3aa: CASTRGQLYGYTF
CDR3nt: TGTGCCAGCACCAGGGGACAGCTCTATGGCTACACCTTC

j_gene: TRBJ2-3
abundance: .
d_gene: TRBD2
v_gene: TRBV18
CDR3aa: CASSLQREVVTDTQYF
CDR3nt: TGTGCCAGCTCCCTGCAGCGGGAAGTTGTCACAGATACGCAGTATTTT

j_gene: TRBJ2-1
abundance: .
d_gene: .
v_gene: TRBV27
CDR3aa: CASTPHYNYNEQFF
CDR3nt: TGTGCCAGCACACCGCACTACAATTACAATGAGCAGTTCTTC

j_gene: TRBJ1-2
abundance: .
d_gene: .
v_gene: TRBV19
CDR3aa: CASSFSRGRANYGYTF
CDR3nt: TGTGCCAGTAGTTTCTCTCGTGGCAGGGCTAACTATGGCTACACCTTC

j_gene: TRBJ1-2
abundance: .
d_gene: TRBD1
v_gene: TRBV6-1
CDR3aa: CASSDWTGSSRIYGYTF
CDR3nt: TGTGCCAGCAGTGATTGGACAGGCTCTTCCCGTATTTATGGCTACACCTTC

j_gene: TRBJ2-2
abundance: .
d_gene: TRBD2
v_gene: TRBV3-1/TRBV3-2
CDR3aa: CASRPSGAELIAGELFF
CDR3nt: TGTGCCAGCAGACCTAGCGGGGCCGAATTAATAGCCGGGGAGCTGTTTTTT

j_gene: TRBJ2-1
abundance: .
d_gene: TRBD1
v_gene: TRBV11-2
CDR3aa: CASSPRGSGLYNEQFF
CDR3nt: TGTGCCAGCAGCCCCAGGGGGAGCGGACTCTACAATGAGCAGTTCTTC

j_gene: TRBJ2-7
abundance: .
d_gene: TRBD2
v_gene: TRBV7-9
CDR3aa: CASTMGGTYEQYF
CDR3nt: TGTGCCAGCACCATGGGGGGGACCTACGAGCAGTACTTC

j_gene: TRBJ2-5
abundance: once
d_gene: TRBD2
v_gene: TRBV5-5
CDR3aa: CASIPEGLARETQYF
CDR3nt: TGTGCCAGCATCCCTGAGGGACTAGCAAGAGAGACCCAGTACTTC

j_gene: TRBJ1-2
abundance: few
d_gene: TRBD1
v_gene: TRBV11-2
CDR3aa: CASSLPGQEVYGYTF
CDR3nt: TGTGCCAGCAGCTTACCGGGACAGGAGGTCTATGGCTACACCTTC

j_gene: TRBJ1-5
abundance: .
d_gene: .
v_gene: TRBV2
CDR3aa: CASSSGRGQPQHF
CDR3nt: TGTGCCAGCAGTTCAGGGAGGGGACAGCCCCAGCATTTT

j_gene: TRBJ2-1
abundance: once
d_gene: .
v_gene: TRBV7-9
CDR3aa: CASSLVGGIEQFF
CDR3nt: TGTGCCAGCAGCTTGGTCGGAGGCATCGAGCAGTTCTTC

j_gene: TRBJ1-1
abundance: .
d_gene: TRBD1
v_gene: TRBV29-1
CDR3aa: CSLSRGSVPAFF
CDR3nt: TGCAGCCTCTCCAGGGGGTCGGTGCCGGCTTTCTTT

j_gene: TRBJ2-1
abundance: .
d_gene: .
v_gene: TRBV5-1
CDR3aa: CASSLDSSSYNEQFF
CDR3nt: TGCGCCAGCAGCTTGGACAGCAGCTCCTACAATGAGCAGTTCTTC

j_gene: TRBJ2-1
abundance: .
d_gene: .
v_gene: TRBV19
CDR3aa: CASSIYHLSSYNEQFF
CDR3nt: TGTGCCAGTAGTATCTACCACCTTAGCTCCTACAATGAGCAGTTCTTC

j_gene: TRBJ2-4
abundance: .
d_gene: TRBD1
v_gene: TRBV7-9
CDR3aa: CASSLWDRVDKNIQYF
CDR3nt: TGTGCCAGCAGCTTATGGGACAGGGTAGACAAAAACATTCAGTACTTC

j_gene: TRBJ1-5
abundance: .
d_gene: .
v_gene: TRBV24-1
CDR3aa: CATSVQANQPQHF
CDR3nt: TGTGCCACCAGTGTCCAGGCTAATCAGCCCCAGCATTTT

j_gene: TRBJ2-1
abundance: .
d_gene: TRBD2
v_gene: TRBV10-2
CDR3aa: CASSGLAGGSYNEQFF
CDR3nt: TGCGCCAGCAGTGGACTAGCGGGAGGCTCCTACAATGAGCAGTTCTTC

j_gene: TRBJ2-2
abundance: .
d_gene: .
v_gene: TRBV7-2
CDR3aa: CASSSSGVFGTGELFF
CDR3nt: TGTGCCAGCAGCTCCAGTGGAGTTTTTGGTACCGGGGAGCTGTTTTTT

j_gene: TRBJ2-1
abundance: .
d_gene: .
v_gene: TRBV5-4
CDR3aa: CASSLVAGSSNEQFF
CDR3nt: TGTGCCAGCAGCTTGGTTGCGGGATCCTCCAATGAGCAGTTCTTC

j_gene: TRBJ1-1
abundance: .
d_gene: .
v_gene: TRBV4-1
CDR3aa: CASSQDLSGLDSEAFF
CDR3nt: TGCGCCAGCAGCCAAGATCTTTCCGGGTTGGACTCTGAAGCTTTCTTT

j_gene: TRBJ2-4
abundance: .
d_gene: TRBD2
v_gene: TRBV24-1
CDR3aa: CATSEPGTSGIQYF
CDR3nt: TGTGCCACCAGTGAGCCCGGGACTAGCGGCATTCAGTACTTC

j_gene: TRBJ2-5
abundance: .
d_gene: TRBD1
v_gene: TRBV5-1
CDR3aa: CASSTGQGAGETQYF
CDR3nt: TGCGCCAGCAGCACAGGACAGGGAGCGGGAGAGACCCAGTACTTC

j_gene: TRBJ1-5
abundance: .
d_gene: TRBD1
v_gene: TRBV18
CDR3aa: CASSPWTGSGDNQPQHF
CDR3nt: TGTGCCAGCTCACCTTGGACAGGGAGTGGAGACAATCAGCCCCAGCATTTT

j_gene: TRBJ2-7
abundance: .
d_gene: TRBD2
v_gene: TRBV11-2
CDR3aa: CASSFSFPSGRTLYEQYF
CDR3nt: TGTGCCAGCAGCTTTTCGTTTCCTAGCGGGAGGACCCTCTACGAGCAGTACTTC

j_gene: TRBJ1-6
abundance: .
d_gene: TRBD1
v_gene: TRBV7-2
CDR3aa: CASSLVGTGNNSPLHF
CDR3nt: TGTGCCAGCAGCTTAGTAGGGACAGGGAATAATTCACCCCTCCACTTT

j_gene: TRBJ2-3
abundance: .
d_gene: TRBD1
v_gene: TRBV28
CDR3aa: CASSSRQGQITDTQYF
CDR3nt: TGTGCCAGCAGTTCAAGACAGGGACAAATTACAGATACGCAGTATTTT

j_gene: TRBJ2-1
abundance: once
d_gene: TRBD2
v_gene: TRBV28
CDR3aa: CASSKGLAGAEQFF
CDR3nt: TGTGCCAGCAGTAAGGGACTAGCGGGAGCTGAGCAGTTCTTC

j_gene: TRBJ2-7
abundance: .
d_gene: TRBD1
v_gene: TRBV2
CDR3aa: CASTIDRGRSYEQYF
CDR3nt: TGTGCCAGCACCATAGACAGGGGCCGGTCCTACGAGCAGTACTTC

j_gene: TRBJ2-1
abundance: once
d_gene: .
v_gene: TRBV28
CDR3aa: CASSLLGGNEQFF
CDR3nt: TGTGCCAGCAGTTTATTGGGGGGAAATGAGCAGTTCTTC

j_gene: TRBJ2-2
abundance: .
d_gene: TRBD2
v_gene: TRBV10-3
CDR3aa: CAISESRGVGTGELFF
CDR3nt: TGTGCCATCAGTGAGAGTCGGGGGGTTGGGACCGGGGAGCTGTTTTTT

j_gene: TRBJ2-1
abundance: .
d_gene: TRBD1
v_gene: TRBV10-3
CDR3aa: CAISESRTGSMNEQFF
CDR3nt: TGTGCCATCAGTGAGTCCAGGACAGGGTCGATGAATGAGCAGTTCTTC

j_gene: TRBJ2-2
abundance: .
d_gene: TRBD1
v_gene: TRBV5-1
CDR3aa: CASSGGQGARTGELFF
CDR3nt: TGCGCCAGCAGCGGGGGACAGGGGGCGCGGACCGGGGAGCTGTTTTTT

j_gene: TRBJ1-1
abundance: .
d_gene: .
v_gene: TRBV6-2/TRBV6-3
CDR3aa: CASSYSQINTEAFF
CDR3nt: TGTGCCAGCAGTTACTCCCAGATTAACACTGAAGCTTTCTTT

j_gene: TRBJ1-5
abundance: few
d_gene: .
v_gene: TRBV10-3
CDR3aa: CAISEGREGQPQHF
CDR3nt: TGTGCCATCAGTGAGGGCAGGGAGGGCCAGCCCCAGCATTTT

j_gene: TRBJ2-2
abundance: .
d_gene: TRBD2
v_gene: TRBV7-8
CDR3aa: CASSLSPAGAVTGELFF
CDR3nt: TGTGCCAGCAGCTTATCCCCAGCGGGAGCGGTAACCGGGGAGCTGTTTTTT